This TCR beta chain was retrieved from a study of neurological immune-mediated disorders. This clonotype was recorded a few times. Germline-derived CDR1 and CDR2 are SEHNR and FQNEAQ (reference sequence). V lost 7 bases to trimming and J lost 0 bases, with 13 bases between them. The CDR3 consists of 15 residues. Synthesis of cDNA was accomplished via 5'RACE employing 10-nucleotide random UMIs. TCRdb independently ran MiXCR on the 5' RACE reads; one entry per CDR3 protein. The data hold 90,000 to 100,000 distinct CDR3 sequences, with around 3.4% observed a single time. Sequencing input: PBMCs. The chain couples TRBV7-9 to TRBJ1-3, with a tentative D call TRBD1 (5 bases). This clonotype was sampled from a woman aged 18-29 years with multiple sclerosis. CDR3 bases: TGTGCCAGCACCCTCTGGGGCTCCTCTGGAAACACCATATATTTT. Its protein product is CASTLWGSSGNTIYF.